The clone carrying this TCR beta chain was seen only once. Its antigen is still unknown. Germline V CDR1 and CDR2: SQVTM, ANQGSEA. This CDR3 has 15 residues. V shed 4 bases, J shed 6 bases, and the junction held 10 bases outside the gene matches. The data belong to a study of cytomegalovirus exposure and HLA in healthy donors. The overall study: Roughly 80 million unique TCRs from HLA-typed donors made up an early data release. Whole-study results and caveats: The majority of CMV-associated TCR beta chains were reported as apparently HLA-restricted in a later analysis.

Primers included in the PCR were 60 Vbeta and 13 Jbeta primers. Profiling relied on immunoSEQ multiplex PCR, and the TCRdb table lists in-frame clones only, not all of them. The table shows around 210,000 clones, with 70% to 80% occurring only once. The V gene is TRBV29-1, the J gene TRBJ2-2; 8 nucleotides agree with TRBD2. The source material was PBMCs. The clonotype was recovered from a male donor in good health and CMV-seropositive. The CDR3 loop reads CSVGQGAGVAGELFF. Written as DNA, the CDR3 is TGCAGCGTTGGTCAGGGAGCGGGAGTAGCCGGGGAGCTGTTTTTT.